This T cell receptor beta chain comes out of a study of blood T cells in healthy people across ages. Study observations and caveats: Researchers judged that diversity estimates from one million T cells fell short of true values.

The CDR3 spans 10 residues. V lost 6 bases and J lost 6, with 6 bases in between. Germline lookup yields CDR1 MNHNS and CDR2 SASEGT. This clonotype has just a few counts. Its matching antigen is unknown. Each donor's blood draw was around 9.1 milliliters of peripheral blood. A second roughly 6 to 12 cycle PCR used barcoded and J-beta primers. The authors tagged each cDNA molecule using a template-switch adaptor with 12 random nucleotides. Sequencing yielded, for each sample, at least 2.5 million paired-end reads carrying CDR3. TCRdb re-called the 5' RACE reads through MiXCR, storing one row per CDR3 protein. The sample has about 1 million distinct CDR3 sequences, under 45% seen once.

This clonotype originated in a woman aged 60-75 years in good health. Sequencing was performed on blood. V gene TRBV6-1 combines with J gene TRBJ2-7; no clear D. DNA for the CDR3: TGTGCCAGCAGGGCCGTCGAGCAGTACTTC. Encoded protein: CASRAVEQYF.